These 17 T cell receptor beta chains share one sample of origin, sequenced in a study of graft-versus-host responses after intestinal transplantation. The table came from immunoSEQ multiplex PCR; TCRdb's copy has only in-frame clones and leaves some out. The table has under 55,000 clones, 91% seen once. The source material was PBMCs, sampled 524 days after transplant. The receptors were gathered from a human patient who received an intestinal transplant, so some T cells may come from the graft donor.

This chain joins TRBV28 and TRBJ2-7; either TRBD1 or TRBD2 may supply D (5 bases each). This CDR3 contains 13 residues. V was cut by 3 bases and J by 0 bases, with 6 bases left in between. Germline CDR1 is MDHEN and CDR2 is SYDVKM. CDR3 nucleotide sequence: TGTGCCAGCAGTTTGGGGGTCTCCTACGAGCAGTACTTC. Protein product: CASSLGVSYEQYF.

This chain connects TRBV28 to TRBJ1-5; D perhaps matches TRBD1 (5 bases). Germline CDR1 MDHEN, CDR2 SYDVKM. Trimming left V 7 bases short and J 0 bases short, with 7 bases between. The CDR3 extends over 13 amino acids. The DNA for the CDR3 is TGTGCCAGCAACCAGGGTAGCAATCAGCCCCAGCATTTT. It specifies CASNQGSNQPQHF.

The chain is built from TRBV5-4 and TRBJ2-4; the match to TRBD2 covers 8 bases. Trimming at V came to 4 bases and at J to 7 bases, leaving 13 bases not matched to a gene. Germline CDR1 is SGHNT and CDR2 is YYREEE (reference sequence). The CDR3 is 16 amino acids. CDR3 in amino acids: CASSTRTSPGYNIQYF. The CDR3 DNA sequence: TGTGCCAGCAGCACCCGGACTAGCCCAGGCTATAACATTCAGTACTTC. The full variable domain, in which reference TRBV5-4 and TRBJ2-4 provide the parts outside the CDR3, is ETGVTQSPTHLIKTRGQQVTLRCSSQSGHNTVSWYQQALGQGPQFIFQYYREEENGRGNFPPRFSGLQFPNYSSELNVNALELDDSALYLCASSTRTSPGYNIQYFGAGTRLSVL.

CDR3 sequence: CAWIQVSSYNEQFF. The CDR3, as DNA: TGTGCCTGGATACAGGTCTCCTCCTACAATGAGCAGTTCTTC. This rearrangement joins TRBV30 to TRBJ2-1, with a weak D call TRBD1 (5 bases). Looked up from germline, CDR1 is GTSNPN and CDR2 is SVGIG (reference sequence). The CDR3 is 14 residues long. V lost 4 bases, J lost 0 bases, and 10 bases lay in between.

The chain joins TRBV29-1 to TRBJ2-7, with D uncertain. Germline CDR1 and CDR2: SQVTM and ANQGSEA. The CDR3 loop spans 13 amino acids. Trimming pared 7 bases from V and 6 bases from J, leaving 19 bases between. For the CDR3, the DNA is TGCAGCGCCGACCTGGGGTTGGGTTCCGAGCAGTACTTC. Translated: CSADLGLGSEQYF.

The J gene is TRBJ1-3, the V gene TRBV30; D ambiguous. The CDR3 extends over 14 amino acids. V lost 1 base, J lost 4 bases, and 11 bases lay in between. The germline V gene encodes CDR1 GTSNPN and CDR2 SVGIG (reference sequence). The CDR3 spells CAWSELGLGNTIYF. CDR3 sequence (DNA): TGTGCCTGGAGTGAATTGGGTTTAGGAAACACCATATATTTT.

The genes are TRBV5-1 and TRBJ2-7, with 8 positions matching TRBD1. V shed 1 base, J shed 2 bases, and the junction held 5 bases outside the gene matches. Germline V CDR1 and CDR2: SGHRS, YFSETQ. The CDR3 length is 15 residues. The DNA of the CDR3 is TGCGCCAGCAGCTTGTACAGGACAGGGACCTACGAGCAGTACTTC. Protein product: CASSLYRTGTYEQYF.

This clone is a singleton in its sample. V and J are TRBV5-4 and TRBJ1-2; 8 bases fit TRBD1. V lost 5 bases to trimming and J lost 8 bases; unmatched junction nucleotides: 8. Germline CDR1 and CDR2: SGHNT and YYREEE (reference sequence). The CDR3 is 13 amino acids. For the CDR3, the DNA is TGTGCCAGCAGTCGGGACAGGAGCTTGGGCTACACCTTC. Protein sequence: CASSRDRSLGYTF. Full variable domain (remainder filled in from reference TRBV5-4 and TRBJ1-2): ETGVTQSPTHLIKTRGQQVTLRCSSQSGHNTVSWYQQALGQGPQFIFQYYREEENGRGNFPPRFSGLQFPNYSSELNVNALELDDSALYLCASSRDRSLGYTFGSGTRLTVV.

The V call is TRBV30, the J call TRBJ1-2; TRBD1 agrees at 7 bases. V lost 0 bases, J lost 8 bases, and 6 bases stayed unmatched. This CDR3 comprises 13 residues. Germline CDR1 is GTSNPN and CDR2 is SVGIG (reference sequence). The CDR3 loop is CAWSVRGRGGYTF. CDR3 DNA sequence: TGTGCCTGGAGTGTGAGGGGGCGGGGCGGCTACACCTTC.

In DNA form, the CDR3 reads TGTGCCTGGAGCCCAACGAGTCAGGCAGGTGAGCAGTTCTTC. It yields the protein CAWSPTSQAGEQFF. This chain links TRBV30 with TRBJ2-1; D remains unclear. There are 14 residues in the CDR3. V gave up 3 bases and J gave up 9 bases, with 18 bases separating them. In germline, CDR1 is GTSNPN, CDR2 SVGIG (reference sequence).

V usage is TRBV5-1 and J usage is TRBJ2-7; 8 bases are shared with TRBD2. The CDR3 contains 15 residues. The V gene's germline CDR1 is SGHRS and CDR2 YFSETQ. V dropped 1 base and J dropped 3; count of bases not matched to a gene: 6. The CDR3 region has the DNA TGCGCCAGCAGCTTGCCGCCAAGCGGGAGCTACGAGCAGTACTTC. Residues: CASSLPPSGSYEQYF.

The chain recombines TRBV4-2 with TRBJ1-2; TRBD1 aligns across 8 bases. The CDR3 totals 16 residues. J gave up 3 bases and V 1 base, and 7 bases lay outside the gene matches. CDR1 and CDR2 (germline): LGHNA, YNFKEQ. For the CDR3, the DNA is TGTGCCAGCAGCCAAGGAATGGACAGGGAGCACTATGGCTACACCTTC. This gives the protein CASSQGMDREHYGYTF.

The chain has TRBV7-3 and TRBJ2-1; D unresolved. V lost 5 bases and J 0 bases, leaving 11 bases between the germline ends. This CDR3 region has 15 residues. Germline values: CDR1 SGHTA, CDR2 FQGTGA. CDR3 nucleotide sequence: TGTGCCAGCAGCATTACTCATAGCTCCTACAATGAGCAGTTCTTC. Protein product: CASSITHSSYNEQFF.

This chain uses TRBV9 with TRBJ1-2, with 8 positions matching TRBD1. Germline CDR1 and CDR2: SGDLS and YYNGEE. J lost 6 bases, V lost 0 bases, and 7 bases had no gene match. The CDR3 is 15 amino acids. CDR3 bases: TGTGCCAGCAGCGTAGGCCCAGGGGGCTTAGATGGCTACACCTTC. This codes for CASSVGPGGLDGYTF. The entire variable domain, with the rest obtained from reference TRBV9 and TRBJ1-2, is as follows: DSGVTQTPKHLITATGQRVTLRCSPRSGDLSVYWYQQSLDQGLQFLIQYYNGEERAKGNILERFSAQQFPDLHSELNLSSLELGDSALYFCASSVGPGGLDGYTFGSGTRLTVV.

The V call is TRBV11-3, the J call TRBJ2-7, with 12 bases identical to TRBD2. V shed 5 bases and J 6 bases; nucleotides not matched to a gene: 5. Germline CDR1 reads SGHNT; CDR2 reads YENEEA. CDR3 length: 14 amino acids. CDR3 nucleotide sequence: TGTGCCAGCAGCCTTGGACTAGCGGGAAGCGAGCAGTACTTC. Translation: CASSLGLAGSEQYF.

The V and J genes are TRBV7-9 and TRBJ2-5; possible D gene TRBD2, 6 bases. This CDR3 region has 14 residues. V gave up 5 bases and J gave up 5 bases, with 15 bases separating them. In germline, CDR1 is SEHNR, CDR2 FQNEAQ (reference sequence). CDR3 nucleotide sequence: TGTGCCAGCAGCCACTTTAGCGGAGGGGAGACCCAGTACTTC. It is translated as CASSHFSGGETQYF.

The chain links TRBV10-3 to TRBJ1-2; D remains unclear. V was trimmed by 10 bases and J by 2 bases, leaving 17 bases between them. Germline CDR1 and CDR2: ENHRY and SYGVKD. The CDR3 extends over 14 amino acids. The CDR3 DNA reads TGTGCCACGAAAAACTCAGGAACCAACTATGGCTACACCTTC. Translated, it gives CATKNSGTNYGYTF.